A selection of T cell receptor beta chains follows, all from one sample in a study of graft-versus-host responses after intestinal transplantation. No antigen has been assigned to these receptors. Sequenced by immunoSEQ multiplex PCR; TCRdb stores in-frame clones only, minus some. This sample has around 100,000 clones, with 87% found just once. Sequencing used unstimulated CD4+ T cells sorted from spleen or lymph node cells, obtained before transplant. These receptors were obtained from a human donor who was the organ donor for an intestinal transplant. Each CDR3 is given with its conserved first and last residue. The D gene is left open where the match is weak. A row's size may be missing; if present it is once, few, many or a size class.

size	V	D	length	J	CDR3	DNA
-	TRBV30	-	13	TRBJ1-5	CAWSNRAVQPQHF	TGTGCCTGGAGTAACAGGGCCGTTCAGCCCCAGCATTTT
-	TRBV5-4	-	13	TRBJ2-1	CASSFWGIHEQFF	TGTGCCAGCAGCTTTTGGGGTATCCATGAGCAGTTCTTC
-	TRBV5-4	TRBD1	16	TRBJ2-5	CASSVPNGQGQETQYF	TGTGCCAGCAGCGTACCAAATGGACAGGGCCAAGAGACCCAGTACTTC
-	TRBV6-5	-	16	TRBJ1-4	CASSYRSGGSDEKLFF	TGTGCCAGCAGTTACCGTTCGGGCGGGAGTGATGAAAAACTGTTTTTT
-	TRBV28	-	15	TRBJ1-2	CASSLYVREDYGYTF	TGTGCCAGCAGTTTATACGTGAGGGAGGACTATGGCTACACCTTC
-	TRBV6-5	TRBD1	13	TRBJ1-2	CASSGLRGFGYTF	TGTGCCAGCAGTGGACTCAGGGGGTTCGGCTACACCTTC
-	TRBV7-9	-	14	TRBJ2-2	CASSFFSNTGELFF	TGTGCCAGCAGCTTCTTCTCGAACACCGGGGAGCTGTTTTTT
once	TRBV2	-	12	TRBJ1-3	CASKMEADTIYF	TGTGCCAGCAAAATGGAGGCGGACACCATATATTTT
-	TRBV6-6	TRBD2	16	TRBJ2-5	CASSSLWAGGKETQYF	TGTGCCAGCAGTTCCCTGTGGGCGGGGGGGAAAGAGACCCAGTACTTC
-	TRBV6-6	-	13	TRBJ2-7	CASSYSGVGEQYF	TGTGCCAGCAGTTACTCCGGGGTGGGCGAGCAGTACTTC
-	TRBV7-8	TRBD1	16	TRBJ2-1	CASTTYGTGAYNEQFF	TGTGCCAGCACTACGTACGGGACAGGGGCCTACAATGAGCAGTTCTTC
-	TRBV27	TRBD2	13	TRBJ2-7	CASSLLAGYEQYF	TGTGCCAGCAGTTTATTAGCGGGGTACGAGCAGTACTTC
-	TRBV25-1	-	14	TRBJ1-2	CASSQTGTIKTANF	TGTGCCAGCAGTCAAACCGGGACCATAAAGACGGCGAACTTC
-	TRBV9	-	13	TRBJ1-1	CASSRGGNTEAFF	TGTGCCAGCAGCCGGGGGGGGAACACTGAAGCTTTCTTT
-	TRBV30	-	15	TRBJ1-6	CAARQPSSYNSPLHF	TGTGCCGCAAGACAGCCGAGCTCCTATAATTCACCCCTCCACTTT
-	TRBV30	-	14	TRBJ2-7	CAWSGPGVSYEQYF	TGTGCCTGGAGTGGCCCAGGGGTCTCCTACGAGCAGTACTTC
-	TRBV29-1	TRBD1	15	TRBJ1-2	CSVILTGTGRNGYTF	TGCAGCGTTATACTAACCGGGACAGGGAGAAATGGCTACACCTTC
-	TRBV2	-	14	TRBJ2-5	CASSLLDLKETQYF	TGTGCCAGCAGTCTTCTAGACCTGAAAGAGACCCAGTACTTC
-	TRBV6-1	-	15	TRBJ1-3	CASSATDSAGNTIYF	TGTGCCAGCAGCGCGACTGACTCGGCCGGAAACACCATATATTTT
-	TRBV5-1	-	15	TRBJ1-2	CASSYLDGPNYGYTF	TGCGCCAGCAGCTACCTAGACGGACCTAACTATGGCTACACCTTC
-	TRBV6-5	-	13	TRBJ2-3	CASRRPDGDTQYF	TGTGCCAGCAGACGTCCCGACGGGGATACGCAGTATTTT
-	TRBV25-1	-	14	TRBJ1-1	CASSGSLVRPEAFF	TGTGCCAGCAGTGGGAGCTTGGTCCGCCCTGAAGCTTTCTTT
few	TRBV10-3	TRBD2	16	TRBJ2-7	CAISDDRSGDLYEQYF	TGTGCCATCAGTGACGACCGTAGCGGGGATTTGTACGAGCAGTACTTC
-	TRBV14	TRBD1	15	TRBJ1-2	CASSQKTGGVYGYTF	TGTGCCAGCAGCCAGAAAACAGGGGGCGTATATGGCTACACCTTC
-	TRBV5-1	-	16	TRBJ2-7	CASSFTNRDRTYEQYF	TGCGCCAGCAGCTTTACAAACCGGGACCGTACCTACGAGCAGTACTTC
-	TRBV5-1	-	15	TRBJ1-1	CASSREGPVNTEAFF	TGCGCCAGCAGCCGGGAGGGTCCAGTGAACACTGAAGCTTTCTTT
-	TRBV2	-	13	TRBJ2-5	CASSPDFSGTQYF	TGTGCCAGCAGTCCGGACTTCTCGGGGACCCAGTACTTC
-	TRBV4-1	TRBD1	16	TRBJ1-2	CASSLFGTGDRGGYTF	TGCGCCAGCAGCCTTTTCGGGACAGGGGATAGAGGTGGCTACACCTTC